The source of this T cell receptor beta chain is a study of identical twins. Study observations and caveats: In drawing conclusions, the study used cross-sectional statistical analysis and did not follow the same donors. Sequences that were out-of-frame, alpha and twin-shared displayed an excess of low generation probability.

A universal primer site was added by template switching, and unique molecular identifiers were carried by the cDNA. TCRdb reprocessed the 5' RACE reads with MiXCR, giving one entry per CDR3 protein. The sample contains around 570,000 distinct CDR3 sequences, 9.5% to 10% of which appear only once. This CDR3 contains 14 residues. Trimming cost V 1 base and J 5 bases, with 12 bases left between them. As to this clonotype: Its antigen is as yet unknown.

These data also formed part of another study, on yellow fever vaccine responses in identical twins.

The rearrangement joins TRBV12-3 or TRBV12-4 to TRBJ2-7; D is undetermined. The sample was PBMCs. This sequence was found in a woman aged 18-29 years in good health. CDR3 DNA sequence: TGTGCCAGCAGTTTAGTTGGCCCATCGAACGAGCAGTACTTC. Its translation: CASSLVGPSNEQYF.